Each of the 20 T cell receptor beta chains below was sequenced from the same sample in a study of OX40 agonist ivuxolimab in advanced cancers. The library was generated by the immunoSEQ multiplex PCR assay. What TCRdb holds here is the immuneACCESS table cut down to in-frame rearrangements. Part of the clones is not present; checked against another copy, under half of the missing clones reflect an unresolved V gene, and the others are unexplained. The sample profile shows tens of thousands of clones; about nine tenths of them were found once. The ten top clones hold under 0.4% of the sample. The sample consisted of CD4+ or CD8+ T cells sorted from blood, taken in a trial of the OX40 agonist ivuxolimab. Receptors originate from an adult with an advanced solid tumor such as melanoma, head and neck, liver or kidney cancer.

This clone was detected only a few times. This chain uses TRBV18 with TRBJ2-7; D remains ambiguous. The ends were cut back, 8 bases at V and 0 bases at J, with 11 bases in the middle. From germline, CDR1 is KGHSH and CDR2 LQKENI. There are 13 residues in the CDR3. CDR3 bases: TGTGCCAGCGATAAATTGAGCTCCTACGAGCAGTACTTC. This sequence encodes CASDKLSSYEQYF.

The V call is TRBV7-2, the J call TRBJ2-7; D perhaps matches TRBD1 (5 bases). V was cut by 1 base and J by 6 bases, with 16 bases left in between. The CDR3 is made up of 15 amino acids. CDR1 SGHTA and CDR2 FQGNSA come from the germline V gene. The CDR3 region is CASSLVSGAKGEQYF. The CDR3 DNA follows: TGTGCCAGCAGCTTAGTGTCTGGGGCTAAAGGCGAGCAGTACTTC.

The rearrangement joins TRBV7-6 to TRBJ2-3; a possible D gene is TRBD1 (6 bases). CDR1 and CDR2 from the germline V gene are SGHVS and FNYEAQ. V lost 4 bases, J lost 0 bases, and 11 bases lay in between. The length of the CDR3 is 15 residues. The CDR3 protein is CASSYQQGSTDTQYF. The CDR3, as DNA: TGTGCCAGCAGCTACCAACAGGGCAGCACAGATACGCAGTATTTT.

The rearrangement joins TRBV11-3 to TRBJ2-1; 8 positions match TRBD2. CDR3 size: 16 residues. V lost 1 base to trimming and J lost 7 bases; unmatched junction nucleotides: 9. Germline V gives CDR1 SGHNT, CDR2 YENEEA. The CDR3, as DNA: TGTGCCAGCAGCTTAGGGACGGTAGCGGGACGGAATGAGCAGTTCTTC. Its translation is CASSLGTVAGRNEQFF.

The rearrangement joins TRBV9 to TRBJ2-7; TRBD2 matches at 10 bases. The CDR3 spans 15 residues. The V gene end was trimmed by 0 bases and the J gene end by 4 bases; junction bases not matched to a gene: 4. The V gene's germline CDR1 is SGDLS and CDR2 YYNGEE. The CDR3 DNA is TGTGCCAGCAGCGTAGGGGATAGCGGGAGGTACGAGCAGTACTTC. It encodes CASSVGDSGRYEQYF.

The chain's CDR3 is CASSSLAGASYEQYF. CDR3 bases: TGTGCCAGCAGTTCCCTAGCGGGAGCGTCCTACGAGCAGTACTTC. This rearrangement joins TRBV6-5 to TRBJ2-7; 10 nucleotides match TRBD2. Germline V gives CDR1 MNHEY, CDR2 SVGAGI. The CDR3 totals 15 residues. With 4 bases clipped from V and 1 base from J, the junction kept 4 bases outside the gene matches.

The rearrangement uses TRBV18 and TRBJ2-2; tentatively, D is TRBD2 (6 bases). Germline CDR1 is KGHSH and CDR2 is LQKENI. This CDR3 comprises 16 residues. V was clipped by 3 bases and J by 4 bases, with 15 bases between them. CDR3 sequence: CASSPSTRAGTGELFF. The CDR3 nucleotides are TGTGCCAGCTCACCGTCGACTAGAGCTGGCACCGGGGAGCTGTTTTTT. The full variable domain, its missing parts supplied by reference TRBV18 and TRBJ2-2, is NAGVMQNPRHLVRRRGQEARLRCSPMKGHSHVYWYRQLPEEGLKFMVYLQKENIIDESGMPKERFSAEFPKEGPSILRIQQVVRGDSAAYFCASSPSTRAGTGELFFGEGSRLTVL.

The rearrangement joins TRBV13 to TRBJ1-5, with 7 bases identical to TRBD1. Germline lookup yields CDR1 PRHDT and CDR2 FYEKMQ (reference sequence). The length of the CDR3 is 17 residues. V was pared by 0 bases and J by 2 bases, with 7 bases of the junction left unmatched. The CDR3 DNA follows: TGTGCCAGCAGCTTAGGTCCGCCAGGGGGGCGCAATCAGCCCCAGCATTTT. It yields the protein CASSLGPPGGRNQPQHF.

The chain combines TRBV7-6 with TRBJ1-1; tentative D call: TRBD1 (5 bases). The germline CDR1 and CDR2 sequences are SGHVS and FNYEAQ. The V end was cut by 5 bases, the J end by 4 bases, with 14 bases between. This CDR3 is built from 14 residues. As DNA, the CDR3 is TGTGCCAGCAGCGCAGGGCCCGGGGGCACTGAAGCTTTCTTT. It specifies CASSAGPGGTEAFF.

V gene TRBV2 combines with J gene TRBJ1-3; D possibly corresponds to TRBD1 (6 bases). V was cut by 7 bases and J by 1 base, with 11 bases left in between. In germline, CDR1 is SNHLY, CDR2 FYNNEI. There are 14 residues in the CDR3. The DNA for the CDR3 is TGTGCCAGCACCCTAACAGGGTCTGGAAACACCATATATTTT. This translates into CASTLTGSGNTIYF.

The rearrangement links TRBV9 to TRBJ2-3; D remains ambiguous. Germline lookup yields CDR1 SGDLS and CDR2 YYNGEE. The length of the CDR3 is 16 residues. Trimming shortened V by 0 bases and J by 0 bases, and 11 bases separated the two germline ends. The CDR3 spells CASSVGGSTSTDTQYF. The CDR3 region has the DNA TGTGCCAGCAGCGTAGGGGGAAGCACTAGCACAGATACGCAGTATTTT.

The V call is TRBV25-1, the J call TRBJ1-5; D uncertain. Trimming removed 8 bases at V and 4 bases at J, with 15 bases between. The CDR3 has 14 residues. Germline CDR1 is MGHDK and CDR2 is SYGVNS. The CDR3 nucleotides are TGTGCCAGCTCCCAAGGAGGAGGGAATCAGCCCCAGCATTTT. Amino acids: CASSQGGGNQPQHF.

This chain uses TRBV6-1 with TRBJ1-5; no firm D call. Germline CDR1 reads MNHNS; CDR2 reads SASEGT. The CDR3 is 13 residues long. Trimming stripped 4 bases from V and 7 bases from J, with 11 bases between. This CDR3 is CASSVWLGQPQHF. Written as DNA, the CDR3 is TGTGCCAGCAGTGTCTGGTTAGGGCAGCCCCAGCATTTT.

This chain joins TRBV12-5 and TRBJ2-5, with D uncertain. The germline V and J ends were trimmed by 6 bases and 8 bases, with 13 bases remaining between them. This CDR3 spans 12 amino acids. The V gene's germline CDR1 is LGHNT and CDR2 FRNRAP. The CDR3 DNA sequence: TGTGCTAGTGGCACGGTGGGCTATACCCAGTACTTC. It specifies CASGTVGYTQYF. The variable domain in full, completed from reference TRBV12-5 and TRBJ2-5, reads DARVTQTPRHKVTEMGQEVTMRCQPILGHNTVFWYRQTMMQGLELLAYFRNRAPLDDSGMPKDRFSAEMPDATLATLKIQPSEPRDSAVYFCASGTVGYTQYFGPGTRLLVL.

V is TRBV19 and J is TRBJ1-1; 8 bases agree with TRBD1. V gave up 7 bases and J gave up 3 bases; unmatched junction bases: 10. Germline V gene sequence: CDR1 LNHDA, CDR2 SQIVND (reference sequence). The length of the CDR3 is 15 residues. CDR3 in amino acids: CASISGGGMYTEAFF. CDR3 sequence (DNA): TGTGCCAGTATTTCAGGGGGCGGCATGTACACTGAAGCTTTCTTT.

The CDR3 DNA follows: TGTGCCAGCAGCCCCGGCGGGGACGGCACAGATACGCAGTATTTT. Translating it yields CASSPGGDGTDTQYF. The gene calls are TRBV5-4 and TRBJ2-3; D perhaps matches TRBD2 (6 bases). Trimming shortened V by 4 bases and J by 1 base, and 13 bases separated the two germline ends. Germline loops: CDR1 SGHNT, CDR2 YYREEE (reference sequence). This CDR3 has 15 amino acids.

The CDR3 sequence: CASSQGLRDFANTGELFF. The DNA for the CDR3 is TGCGCCAGCAGCCAAGGCCTGAGGGACTTCGCGAACACCGGGGAGCTGTTTTTT. The V gene is TRBV4-1, the J gene TRBJ2-2; D may be TRBD2 (6 bases). V lost 1 base and J 0 bases, leaving 15 bases between the germline ends. Germline V gene lookup returns CDR1 MGHRA and CDR2 YSYEKL. The CDR3 has 18 amino acids.

This clone came up a few times. The chain links TRBV2 to TRBJ1-2; TRBD1 agrees at 8 bases. The length of the CDR3 is 14 residues. With 5 bases clipped from V and 6 bases from J, the junction kept 8 bases outside the gene matches. CDR1 is SNHLY, CDR2 FYNNEI, per germline. The CDR3 loop is CASSRDRTSHGYTF. In nucleotides, the CDR3 is TGTGCCAGCAGTCGGGACAGGACGTCCCATGGCTACACCTTC.

This clone was observed once. The rearrangement uses TRBV30 and TRBJ2-2; no reliable D call. The CDR3 spans 14 residues. V lost 0 bases to trimming and J lost 7 bases, with 12 bases between them. Germline V lookup: CDR1 GTSNPN, CDR2 SVGIG (reference sequence). CDR3 DNA sequence: TGTGCCTGGAGTGTTATCGCGGCTGGCGGGGAGCTGTTTTTT. Its protein product is CAWSVIAAGGELFF.

The rearrangement joins TRBV9 to TRBJ2-2, with D unresolved. In germline, CDR1 is SGDLS, CDR2 YYNGEE. The CDR3 covers 15 residues. V was clipped by 0 bases and J by 0 bases, with 6 bases between them. CDR3 nucleotides: TGTGCCAGCAGCGTAGAGGTAACGAACACCGGGGAGCTGTTTTTT. Amino acid sequence: CASSVEVTNTGELFF. The full variable domain, its missing parts supplied by reference TRBV9 and TRBJ2-2, is DSGVTQTPKHLITATGQRVTLRCSPRSGDLSVYWYQQSLDQGLQFLIQYYNGEERAKGNILERFSAQQFPDLHSELNLSSLELGDSALYFCASSVEVTNTGELFFGEGSRLTVL.